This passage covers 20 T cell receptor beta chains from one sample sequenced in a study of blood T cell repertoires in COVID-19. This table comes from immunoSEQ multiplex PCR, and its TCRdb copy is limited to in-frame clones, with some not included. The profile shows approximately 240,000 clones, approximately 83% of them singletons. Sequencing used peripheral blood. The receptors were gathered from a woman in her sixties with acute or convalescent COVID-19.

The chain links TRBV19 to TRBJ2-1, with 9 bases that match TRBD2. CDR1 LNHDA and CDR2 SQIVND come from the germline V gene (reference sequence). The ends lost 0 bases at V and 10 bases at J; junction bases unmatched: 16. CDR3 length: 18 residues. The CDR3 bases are TGTGCCAGTAGTATAGATCTAGCGGGGTACCTAACAGGGGTGGAGCAGTTCTTC. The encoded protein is CASSIDLAGYLTGVEQFF.

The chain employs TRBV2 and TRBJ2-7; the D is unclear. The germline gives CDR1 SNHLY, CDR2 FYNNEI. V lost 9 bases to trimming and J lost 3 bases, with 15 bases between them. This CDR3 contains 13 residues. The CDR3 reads CASARLSSYEQYF. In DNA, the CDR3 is TGTGCCAGTGCCAGACTCTCAAGCTACGAGCAGTACTTC.

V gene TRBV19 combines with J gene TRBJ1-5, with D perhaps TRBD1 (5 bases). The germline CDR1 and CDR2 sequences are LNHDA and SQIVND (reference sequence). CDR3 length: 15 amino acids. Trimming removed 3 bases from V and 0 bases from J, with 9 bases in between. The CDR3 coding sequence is TGTGCCAGTAGTATGATGGACATTAGCAATCAGCCCCAGCATTTT. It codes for CASSMMDISNQPQHF. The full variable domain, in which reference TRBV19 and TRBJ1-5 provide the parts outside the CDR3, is DGGITQSPKYLFRKEGQNVTLSCEQNLNHDAMYWYRQDPGQGLRLIYYSQIVNDFQKGDIAEGYSVSREKKESFPLTVTSAQKNPTAFYLCASSMMDISNQPQHFGDGTRLSIL.

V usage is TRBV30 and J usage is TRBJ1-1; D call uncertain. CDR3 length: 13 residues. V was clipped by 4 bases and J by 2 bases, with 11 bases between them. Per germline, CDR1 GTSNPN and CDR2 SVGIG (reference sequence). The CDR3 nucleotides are TGTGCCTGGACGGTCTACTCTAACACTGAAGCTTTCTTT. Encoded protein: CAWTVYSNTEAFF. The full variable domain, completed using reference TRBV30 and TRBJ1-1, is SQTIHQWPATLVQPVGSPLSLECTVEGTSNPNLYWYRQAAGRGLQLLFYSVGIGQISSEVPQNLSASRPQDRQFILSSKKLLLSDSGFYLCAWTVYSNTEAFFGQGTRLTVV.

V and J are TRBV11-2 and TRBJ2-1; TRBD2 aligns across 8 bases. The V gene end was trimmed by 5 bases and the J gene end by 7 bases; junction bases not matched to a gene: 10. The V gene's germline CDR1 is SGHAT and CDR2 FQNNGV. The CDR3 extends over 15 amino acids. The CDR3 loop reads CASSHREGYTNEQFF. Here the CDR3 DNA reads TGTGCCAGCAGCCACCGGGAGGGCTACACTAATGAGCAGTTCTTC.

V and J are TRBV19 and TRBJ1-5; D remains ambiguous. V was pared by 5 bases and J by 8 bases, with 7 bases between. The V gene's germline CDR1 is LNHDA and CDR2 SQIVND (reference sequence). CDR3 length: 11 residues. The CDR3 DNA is TGTGCCAGTAGTTCCGGGGAGCCCCAGCATTTT. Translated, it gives CASSSGEPQHF.

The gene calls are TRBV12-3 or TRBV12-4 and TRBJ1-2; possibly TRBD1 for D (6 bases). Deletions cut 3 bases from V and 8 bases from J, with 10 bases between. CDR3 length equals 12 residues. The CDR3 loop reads CASSFRGSGYTF. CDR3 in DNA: TGTGCCAGCAGTTTTAGGGGGAGCGGCTACACCTTC.

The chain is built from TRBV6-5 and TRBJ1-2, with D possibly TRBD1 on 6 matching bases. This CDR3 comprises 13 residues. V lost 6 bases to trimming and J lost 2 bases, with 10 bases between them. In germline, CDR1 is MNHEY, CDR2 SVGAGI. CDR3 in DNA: TGTGCCAGCAGCCAACAGGGAAACTATGGCTACACCTTC. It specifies CASSQQGNYGYTF.

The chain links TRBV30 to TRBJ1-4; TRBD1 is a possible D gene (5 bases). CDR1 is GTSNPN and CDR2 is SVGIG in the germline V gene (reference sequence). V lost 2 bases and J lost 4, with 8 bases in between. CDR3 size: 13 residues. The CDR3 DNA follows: TGTGCCTGGAGTAAACAGGTTAATGAAAAACTGTTTTTT. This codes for CAWSKQVNEKLFF.

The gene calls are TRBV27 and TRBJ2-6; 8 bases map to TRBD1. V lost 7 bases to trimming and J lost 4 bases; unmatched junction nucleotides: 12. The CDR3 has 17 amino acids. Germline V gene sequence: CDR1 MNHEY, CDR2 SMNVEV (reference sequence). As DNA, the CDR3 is TGTGCCAGCAAGCTAGTCAGGGGGCTGGAAGGGGCCAACGTCCTGACTTTC. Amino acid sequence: CASKLVRGLEGANVLTF.

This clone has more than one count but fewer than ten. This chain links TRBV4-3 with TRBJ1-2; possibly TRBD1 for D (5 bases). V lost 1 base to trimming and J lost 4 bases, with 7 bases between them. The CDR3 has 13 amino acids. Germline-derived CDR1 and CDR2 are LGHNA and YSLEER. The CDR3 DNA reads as TGCGCCAGCAGCCAAGGACAGAGCTATGGCTACACCTTC. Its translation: CASSQGQSYGYTF.

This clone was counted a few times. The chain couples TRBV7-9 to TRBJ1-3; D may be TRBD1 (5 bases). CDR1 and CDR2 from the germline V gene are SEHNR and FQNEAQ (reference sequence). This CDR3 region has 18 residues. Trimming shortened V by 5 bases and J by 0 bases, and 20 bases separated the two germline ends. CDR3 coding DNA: TGTGCCAGCAGCCCCGTATTCGAGGGACTCGGCTCTGGAAACACCATATATTTT. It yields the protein CASSPVFEGLGSGNTIYF. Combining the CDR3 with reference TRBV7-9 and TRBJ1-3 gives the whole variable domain DTGVSQNPRHKITKRGQNVTFRCDPISEHNRLYWYRQTLGQGPEFLTYFQNEAQLEKSRLLSDRFSAERPKGSFSTLEIQRTEQGDSAMYLCASSPVFEGLGSGNTIYFGEGSWLTVV.

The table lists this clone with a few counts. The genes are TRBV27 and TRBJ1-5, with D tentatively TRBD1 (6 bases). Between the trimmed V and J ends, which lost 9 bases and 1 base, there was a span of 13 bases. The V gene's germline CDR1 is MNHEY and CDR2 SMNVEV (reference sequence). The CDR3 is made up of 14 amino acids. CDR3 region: CARRGTRSNQPQHF. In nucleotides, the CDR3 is TGTGCCAGAAGGGGGACGCGAAGCAATCAGCCCCAGCATTTT.

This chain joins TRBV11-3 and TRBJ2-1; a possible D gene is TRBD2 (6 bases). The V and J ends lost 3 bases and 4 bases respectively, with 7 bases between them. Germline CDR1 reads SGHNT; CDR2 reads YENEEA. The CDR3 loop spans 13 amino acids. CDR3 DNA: TGTGCCAGCAGCTTGACTAGGTACAATGAGCAGTTCTTC. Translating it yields CASSLTRYNEQFF.

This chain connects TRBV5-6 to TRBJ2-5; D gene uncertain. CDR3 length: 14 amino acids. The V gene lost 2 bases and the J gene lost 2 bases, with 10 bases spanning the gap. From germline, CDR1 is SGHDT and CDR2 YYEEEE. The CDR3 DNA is TGTGCCAGCAGCTTAGCAGGCTTACAAGAGACCCAGTACTTC. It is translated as CASSLAGLQETQYF.

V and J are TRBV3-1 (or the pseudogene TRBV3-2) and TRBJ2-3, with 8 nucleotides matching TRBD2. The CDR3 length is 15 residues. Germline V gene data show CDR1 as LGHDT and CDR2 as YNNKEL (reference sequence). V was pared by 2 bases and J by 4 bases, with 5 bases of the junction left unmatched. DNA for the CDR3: TGTGCCAGCAGCCAACGGGGGGGTGTGGCAGATACGCAGTATTTT. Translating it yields CASSQRGGVADTQYF.

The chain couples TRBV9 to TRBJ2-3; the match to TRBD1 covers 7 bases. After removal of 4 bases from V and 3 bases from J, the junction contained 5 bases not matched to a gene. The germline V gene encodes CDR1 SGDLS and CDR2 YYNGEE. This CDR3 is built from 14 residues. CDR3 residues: CASSPPTGTDTQYF. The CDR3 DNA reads TGTGCCAGCAGCCCGCCGACAGGGACAGATACGCAGTATTTT.

The CDR3 is CSGGPGDTEAFF. Here the CDR3 DNA reads TGCAGCGGAGGACCCGGGGACACTGAAGCTTTCTTT. The V call is TRBV29-1, the J call TRBJ1-1; D is unclear. The V and J ends lost 7 bases and 3 bases respectively, with 12 bases between them. The CDR3 has 12 residues. Germline loops: CDR1 SQVTM, CDR2 ANQGSEA.

In DNA, the CDR3 is TGTGCCAGGGGAGACGGAAGAGGCGAGCAGTACTTC. This gives the protein CARGDGRGEQYF. The V call is TRBV6-5, the J call TRBJ2-7, with D perhaps TRBD2 (5 bases). There are 12 residues in the CDR3. Trimming took 9 bases from V and 6 from J, leaving 15 bases between them. In germline, CDR1 is MNHEY, CDR2 SVGAGI.

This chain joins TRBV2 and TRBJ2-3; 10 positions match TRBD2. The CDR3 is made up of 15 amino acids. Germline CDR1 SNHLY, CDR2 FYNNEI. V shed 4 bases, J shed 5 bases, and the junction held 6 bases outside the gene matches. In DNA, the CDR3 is TGTGCCAGCAGTGCGGCTAGCGGGGGTATAGATACGCAGTATTTT. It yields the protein CASSAASGGIDTQYF. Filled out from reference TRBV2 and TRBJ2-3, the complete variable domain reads EPEVTQTPSHQVTQMGQEVILRCVPISNHLYFYWYRQILGQKVEFLVSFYNNEISEKSEIFDDQFSVERPDGSNFTLKIRSTKLEDSAMYFCASSAASGGIDTQYFGPGTRLTVL.